Listed here are 9 T cell receptor beta chains from one sample, sequenced in a study of blood T cell repertoires in COVID-19. Produced via immunoSEQ multiplex PCR; TCRdb's table is partial and in-frame only. Of some 180,000 clones listed, roughly 80% were seen once; the top ten hold roughly 5.7%. The sequencing sample was made of peripheral blood. These receptors were obtained from a woman in her 40s with COVID-19, enrolled during active disease.

The CDR3 region is CASSDGGGNYGYTF. CDR3 nucleotides: TGTGCCAGCAGCGACGGGGGGGGCAACTATGGCTACACCTTC. The chain employs TRBV7-2 and TRBJ1-2; TRBD1 is a possible D gene (6 bases). This CDR3 spans 14 amino acids. Germline V gene sequence: CDR1 SGHTA, CDR2 FQGNSA. The ends were cut back, 5 bases at V and 2 bases at J, with 12 bases in the middle.

The chain combines TRBV11-2 with TRBJ2-7, with 7 bases that match TRBD1. This CDR3 spans 15 amino acids. Germline lookup yields CDR1 SGHAT and CDR2 FQNNGV. V was clipped by 5 bases and J by 4 bases; unmatched bases: 11. CDR3 sequence (DNA): TGTGCCAGCAGCCGCGAACAGGGGTTCTCTTACGAGCAGTACTTC. This sequence encodes CASSREQGFSYEQYF. Supplemented by reference TRBV11-2 and TRBJ2-7, the full variable domain reads EAGVAQSPRYKIIEKRQSVAFWCNPISGHATLYWYQQILGQGPKLLIQFQNNGVVDDSQLPKDRFSAERLKGVDSTLKIQPAKLEDSAVYLCASSREQGFSYEQYFGPGTRLTVT.

V is TRBV10-3 and J is TRBJ2-7; 11 bases are shared with TRBD2. The V and J ends lost 2 bases and 2 bases, in that order; junction bases with no gene match: 5. The CDR3 totals 16 residues. Germline lookup yields CDR1 ENHRY and CDR2 SYGVKD. The DNA for the CDR3 is TGTGCCATCAGTGAGGAGACTAGCGGGGCCACCTACGAGCAGTACTTC. Its protein is CAISEETSGATYEQYF.

The rearrangement uses TRBV10-3 and TRBJ2-4, with D perhaps TRBD2 (6 bases). Trimming cost V 3 bases and J 1 base, with 16 bases left between them. The CDR3 spans 17 residues. Germline V lookup: CDR1 ENHRY, CDR2 SYGVKD. CDR3 amino acids: CAISDRRASDAKNIQYF. The DNA for the CDR3 is TGTGCCATCAGTGATAGGAGGGCCTCAGACGCCAAAAACATTCAGTACTTC.

The chain links TRBV10-3 to TRBJ2-5; weak D call: TRBD2 (6 bases). The germline CDR1 and CDR2 sequences are ENHRY and SYGVKD. This CDR3 has 13 amino acids. V lost 5 bases to trimming and J lost 2 bases, with 9 bases between them. CDR3 nucleotide sequence: TGTGCCATCAGTTGGGACTCACAAGAGACCCAGTACTTC. Its protein product is CAISWDSQETQYF.

This chain uses TRBV3-1 (or the pseudogene TRBV3-2) with TRBJ1-2, with D perhaps matching TRBD1 (6 bases). V was trimmed by 4 bases and J by 7 bases, leaving 13 bases between them. Germline V gene sequence: CDR1 LGHDT, CDR2 YNNKEL (reference sequence). The CDR3 extends over 13 amino acids. The CDR3 reads CASSPSGVLGYTF. The CDR3 coding sequence is TGTGCCAGCAGCCCCTCAGGGGTCCTTGGCTACACCTTC.

The gene calls are TRBV27 and TRBJ2-4; weak D call: TRBD2 (5 bases). The CDR3 length is 16 residues. The germline V gene encodes CDR1 MNHEY and CDR2 SMNVEV (reference sequence). Trimming cost V 3 bases and J 0 bases, with 12 bases left between them. The CDR3 DNA reads as TGTGCCAGCAGTTTCGGGATTAATCTAGCCAAAAACATTCAGTACTTC. The encoded protein is CASSFGINLAKNIQYF.

V is TRBV2 and J is TRBJ2-3; 11 bases match TRBD2. Germline CDR1 SNHLY, CDR2 FYNNEI. The CDR3 spans 15 residues. The trim removed 5 bases at V and 5 bases at J, leaving 6 bases unmatched. CDR3 bases: TGTGCCAGCAGTAAGACCGGGACTAGCGGAGATACGCAGTATTTT. This translates into CASSKTGTSGDTQYF.

The CDR3 sequence is CASSPDRGLDGYTF. The CDR3 nucleotides are TGTGCCAGCAGCCCCGACAGGGGGTTGGACGGCTACACCTTC. The chain recombines TRBV6-5 with TRBJ1-2; 9 bases match TRBD1. With V trimmed by 6 bases and J by 8 bases, 10 bases remained unmatched. The CDR3 length is 14 residues. Germline assignment: CDR1 MNHEY and CDR2 SVGAGI.